This TCR beta chain was recorded in a study of shared T cell receptors in the human thymus. Assay: immunoSEQ multiplex PCR; the TCRdb copy retains only in-frame clones and omits some. The sample includes some 640,000 clones, 70% to 90% seen only once; the top ten take 0.0094%. The CDR3 is made up of 13 amino acids. Germline V gene sequence: CDR1 SGHVS, CDR2 FNYEAQ. Trimming took 5 bases from V and 5 from J, leaving 12 bases between them. This same sample was also taken into another study, of human thymus T cells. Per that study: Resections removed during corrective heart surgery provided the thymus tissue used. Thymic as well as blood repertoires seemed to favor certain V and J genes unevenly.

This TCR derives from a boy less than two years old with a congenital heart defect. The chain links TRBV7-6 to TRBJ1-1; D uncertain. The material sequenced was thymocytes. CDR3: CASSPKAATEAFF. CDR3 in DNA: TGTGCCAGCAGCCCCAAAGCCGCGACTGAAGCTTTCTTT.